Below are 21 T cell receptor beta chains sequenced from a single sample in a study of cytomegalovirus exposure and HLA in healthy donors. Primers included in the PCR were 60 Vbeta and 13 Jbeta primers. The data were produced by immunoSEQ multiplex PCR, yet TCRdb's version contains in-frame clones alone and is incomplete. The ten most abundant clones cover more than 5.5% of a sample with 40,000 to 55,000 clones. Sequenced sample: PBMCs. These TCRs come from a male donor in good health and CMV-seropositive.

This chain uses TRBV5-1 with TRBJ1-1, with TRBD1 matching 8 bases. Per germline, CDR1 SGHRS and CDR2 YFSETQ. The CDR3 runs 14 residues. Germline trimming cut 5 bases from V and 1 base from J; bases unmatched to any gene: 4. The CDR3 nucleotides are TGCGCCAGCAGACAGGGGGAATGGAACACTGAAGCTTTCTTT. Protein product: CASRQGEWNTEAFF.

The CDR3 sequence: CASSYRRGATYEQYF. The CDR3 DNA sequence: TGTGCCAGCAGCTACCGACGGGGTGCCACCTACGAGCAGTACTTC. V usage is TRBV7-2 and J usage is TRBJ2-7; tentative D call: TRBD2 (5 bases). V was shortened by 4 bases and J by 2 bases, with 15 bases between the two germline ends. Per the germline V gene, CDR1 is SGHTA and CDR2 is FQGNSA. The CDR3 covers 15 residues.

Remarks on this clone: Germline and junction disagree at one end, which may indicate a read error. The chain uses TRBV18 and TRBJ1-1; D gene unclear. Germline V CDR1 and CDR2: KGHSH, LQKENI. The CDR3 spans 15 residues. The chain's CDR3 is CVSSPLLAENTEAFF. As DNA, the CDR3 is TGTGTCAGCTCACCACTTTTGGCAGAGAACACTGAAGCTTTCTTT.

V gene TRBV6-5 combines with J gene TRBJ2-5; TRBD2 agrees at 8 bases. The trim removed 10 bases at V and 4 bases at J, leaving 11 bases unmatched. Germline assignment: CDR1 MNHEY and CDR2 SVGAGI. The CDR3 is 14 residues long. The CDR3 nucleotides read TGTGCCACCAGGGTAGGACTAGCCCCAGAGACCCAGTACTTC. It yields the protein CATRVGLAPETQYF.

The J gene is TRBJ1-5, the V gene TRBV7-2, with D perhaps TRBD1 (5 bases). Germline CDR1 is SGHTA and CDR2 is FQGNSA. The V gene lost 6 bases and the J gene lost 0 bases, with 12 bases spanning the gap. The CDR3 loop spans 15 amino acids. The CDR3 bases are TGTGCCAGCAGGTTGGCAGGGAATAGCAATCAGCCCCAGCATTTT. Protein product: CASRLAGNSNQPQHF. Drawing the rest from reference TRBV7-2 and TRBJ1-5, the complete variable domain is GAGVSQSPSNKVTEKGKDVELRCDPISGHTALYWYRQSLGQGLEFLIYFQGNSAPDKSGLPSDRFSAERTGGSVSTLTIQRTQQEDSAVYLCASRLAGNSNQPQHFGDGTRLSIL.

The chain recombines TRBV18 with TRBJ2-3; D perhaps matches TRBD2 (6 bases). The CDR3 extends over 15 amino acids. Trimming pared 1 base from V and 2 bases from J, leaving 10 bases between. Germline V gene lookup returns CDR1 KGHSH and CDR2 LQKENI. The CDR3 sequence is CASSPRLGATDTQYF. The CDR3 coding sequence is TGTGCCAGCTCACCACGACTAGGGGCCACAGATACGCAGTATTTT.

In DNA, the CDR3 is TGTGCCAGCAGCTTAGGGACAGCAACTGAAGCTTTCTTT. Translating gives CASSLGTATEAFF. This rearrangement joins TRBV7-9 to TRBJ1-1; a possible D gene is TRBD1 (6 bases). Germline CDR1 is SEHNR and CDR2 is FQNEAQ (reference sequence). With 1 base removed from V and 5 bases from J, the gap between germline ends came to 8 bases. This CDR3 spans 13 amino acids.

This chain links TRBV6-1 with TRBJ2-7, with TRBD1 matching over 9 bases. V dropped 6 bases and J dropped 5; count of bases not matched to a gene: 5. The CDR3 is made up of 13 amino acids. The V gene's germline CDR1 is MNHNS and CDR2 SASEGT. Here the CDR3 DNA reads TGTGCCAGCAGGGACAGGGGTGCGGACGAGCAGTACTTC. Translation: CASRDRGADEQYF.

V and J are TRBV7-2 and TRBJ1-4; no reliable D call. The V gene lost 1 base and the J gene lost 10 bases, with 4 bases spanning the gap. Germline V gene data show CDR1 as SGHTA and CDR2 as FQGNSA. The CDR3 extends over 11 amino acids. CDR3 in DNA: TGTGCCAGCAGCTTAGACGGAAAACTGTTTTTT. Amino acid sequence: CASSLDGKLFF.

Comments on this clone: The same CDR3 can be traced to other DNA sequences in this sample. The CDR3 DNA is TGCGCCAGCAGCTCGACCGGGAAAGGGAACGAGCAGTACTTC. Protein: CASSSTGKGNEQYF. The V gene is TRBV5-1, the J gene TRBJ2-7, with TRBD2 as a possible D gene (5 bases). Germline CDR1 and CDR2: SGHRS and YFSETQ. Between the trimmed V and J ends, which lost 3 bases and 5 bases, there was a span of 15 bases. The CDR3 extends over 14 amino acids.

The chain combines TRBV7-8 with TRBJ1-4, with TRBD1 as a possible D gene (6 bases). Germline-derived CDR1 and CDR2 are SGHVS and FQNEAQ. V was shortened by 6 bases and J by 8 bases, with 13 bases between the two germline ends. CDR3 length: 13 residues. CDR3 sequence (DNA): TGTGCCAGCAGAAATGGGGGCGCGGAAAAACTGTTTTTT. As protein: CASRNGGAEKLFF. Looking up the rest from reference TRBV7-8 and TRBJ1-4 gives the full variable domain: GAGVSQSPRYKVAKRGQDVALRCDPISGHVSLFWYQQALGQGPEFLTYFQNEAQLDKSGLPSDRFFAERPEGSVSTLKIQRTQQEDSAVYLCASRNGGAEKLFFGSGTQLSVL.

J is TRBJ2-7 and V is TRBV4-2; TRBD2 might be the D (6 bases). The V end lost 0 bases, the J end lost 3 bases, and 15 bases lay between the germline ends. Germline V gene data show CDR1 as LGHNA and CDR2 as YNFKEQ. There are 16 residues in the CDR3. DNA of the CDR3: TGTGCCAGCAGCCAAGATCGGGGAGGAGGGGTCTACGAGCAGTACTTC. It specifies CASSQDRGGGVYEQYF.

This chain links TRBV7-2 with TRBJ1-6, with a weak D call TRBD1 (5 bases). Trimming removed 2 bases at V and 6 bases at J, with 8 bases between. Germline V gene data show CDR1 as SGHTA and CDR2 as FQGNSA. This CDR3 is 14 amino acids long. Here the CDR3 reads CASSLLGVNSPLHF. DNA for the CDR3: TGTGCCAGCAGCTTACTAGGGGTTAATTCACCCCTCCACTTT. Complete variable domain (other parts from reference TRBV7-2 and TRBJ1-6): GAGVSQSPSNKVTEKGKDVELRCDPISGHTALYWYRQSLGQGLEFLIYFQGNSAPDKSGLPSDRFSAERTGGSVSTLTIQRTQQEDSAVYLCASSLLGVNSPLHFGNGTRLTVT.

V is TRBV5-1 and J is TRBJ2-4; 9 bases are a match to TRBD1. Trimming took 4 bases from V and 0 from J; bases not matched to a gene: 11. Germline CDR1 reads SGHRS; CDR2 reads YFSETQ. CDR3 length equals 18 residues. As DNA, the CDR3 is TGCGCCAGCAGCACTGAGGGACAGGGATTATTAGCCAAAAACATTCAGTACTTC. It codes for CASSTEGQGLLAKNIQYF.

To note about this clone: At one boundary the junction diverges from the germline segment, which might be a read error. The V and J genes are TRBV6-6 and TRBJ2-7, with D possibly matching TRBD2 (6 bases). In germline, CDR1 is MNHNY, CDR2 SVGAGI (reference sequence). The CDR3 has 15 amino acids. The CDR3 loop reads CASSNSFRRDHEQYF. In DNA, the CDR3 is TGTGCCAGCAGTAACTCGTTCCGGCGGGATCACGAGCAGTACTTC.

The gene calls are TRBV28 and TRBJ1-5; no firm D call. The V end lost 3 bases, the J end lost 1 base, and 7 bases lay between the germline ends. The CDR3 sequence is 14 residues long. CDR1 is MDHEN and CDR2 is SYDVKM in the germline V gene. The DNA for the CDR3 is TGTGCCAGCAGTTTTTTACAGAGCAATCAGCCCCAGCATTTT. Protein: CASSFLQSNQPQHF.

On this clone itself: At one boundary the junction diverges from the germline segment, which might be a read error. The chain is built from TRBV15 and TRBJ1-2, with a tentative D call TRBD1 (6 bases). This CDR3 is built from 12 residues. Germline V lookup: CDR1 LNHNV, CDR2 YYDKDF (reference sequence). The CDR3 nucleotides read TGTGCCACCAGCAGAGAGATCGGGACACAACACTTC. Amino acids: CATSREIGTQHF.

The V gene is TRBV6-1, the J gene TRBJ1-5, with D possibly matching TRBD1 (5 bases). The CDR3 totals 15 residues. Trimming took 6 bases from V and 3 from J, leaving 15 bases between them. The germline CDR1 and CDR2 sequences are MNHNS and SASEGT. The CDR3 nucleotides are TGTGCCAGCAGCTTCGATGGCAGGGACAATCAGCCCCAGCATTTT. Amino acids: CASSFDGRDNQPQHF.

The chain links TRBV15 to TRBJ1-4; 9 bases line up with TRBD1. The length of the CDR3 is 18 residues. Germline V gives CDR1 LNHNV, CDR2 YYDKDF (reference sequence). J was trimmed by 8 bases and V by 3 bases; bases with no gene match: 16. This CDR3 is CATSSPMGQGAGREKLFF. The CDR3 bases are TGTGCCACCAGCAGCCCGATGGGACAGGGCGCCGGTAGGGAAAAACTGTTTTTT.

V and J are TRBV4-3 and TRBJ1-5, with a possible D match to TRBD1 (6 bases). The germline V and J ends were trimmed by 1 base and 6 bases, with 10 bases remaining between them. Germline V gene sequence: CDR1 LGHNA, CDR2 YSLEER. CDR3 length: 14 amino acids. CDR3 in DNA: TGCGCCAGCAGCCAAGTTGGGGGCGGTCAGCCCCAGCATTTT. Protein product: CASSQVGGGQPQHF.

The chain links TRBV7-9 to TRBJ2-4, with 7 bases aligning to TRBD2. Trimming removed 5 bases from V and 0 bases from J; junction bases left unmatched: 16. The CDR3 has 19 amino acids. The germline V gene has CDR1 SEHNR and CDR2 FQNEAQ (reference sequence). The DNA for the CDR3 is TGTGCCAGCAGCGACGATGGCCCGAGCGGGGCCTCAGCCAAAAACATTCAGTACTTC. Amino acid sequence: CASSDDGPSGASAKNIQYF.